Below, 10 T cell receptor beta chains from the same sample are listed, as sequenced in a study of read filtering for tumor transcriptome and immune sequencing. From 300 to 400 ng of RNA, a library with molecular barcoded alpha/delta and beta/gamma adaptors was made. One entry per CDR3 protein, called by TCRdb with MiXCR from the reads. The sample lists over 50,000 distinct CDR3 sequences, under 20% occurring once. Input material: a population of CD138-negative cells sorted from bone marrow. The source is a donor aged 40 or over with multiple myeloma.

In this sample, this clonotype turned up many times. CDR3 residues: CASIQEPGELFF. The CDR3 nucleotides are TGTGCCAGCATCCAGGAACCCGGGGAGCTGTTTTTT. The chain couples TRBV6-6 to TRBJ2-2; the D is unclear. This CDR3 has 12 amino acids. Trimming left V 7 bases short and J 6 bases short, with 9 bases between. Germline loops: CDR1 MNHNY, CDR2 SVGAGI (reference sequence).

This clonotype was seen a handful of times. The chain carries TRBV28 and TRBJ1-1, with D perhaps matching TRBD1 (5 bases). CDR3 length: 14 amino acids. V lost 4 bases, J lost 5 bases, and 14 bases lay in between. Germline assignment: CDR1 MDHEN and CDR2 SYDVKM. CDR3 coding DNA: TGTGCCAGCAGTTCACCTCAGGGAAGAACTGAAGCTTTCTTT. Amino acids: CASSSPQGRTEAFF. Supplemented by reference TRBV28 and TRBJ1-1, the full variable domain reads DVKVTQSSRYLVKRTGEKVFLECVQDMDHENMFWYRQDPGLGLRLIYFSYDVKMKEKGDIPEGYSVSREKKERFSLILESASTNQTSMYLCASSSPQGRTEAFFGQGTRLTVV.

With regard to this clonotype: This clone may be a read error of a much larger clone one base away. The V call is TRBV6-5, the J call TRBJ2-7, with D perhaps TRBD2 (6 bases). Germline V gene data show CDR1 as MNHEY and CDR2 as SVGAGI. This CDR3 is 15 amino acids long. The CDR3 nucleotides read TGTGCCAGCGGTTACTCGATTGGCGGGGTCGGGGAGCAGTACTTC. Protein: CASGYSIGGVGEQYF.

V usage is TRBV29-1 and J usage is TRBJ2-7; D gene unclear. The germline V gene has CDR1 SQVTM and CDR2 ANQGSEA. V lost 3 bases and J lost 2, with 14 bases in between. The CDR3 sequence is 14 residues long. CDR3 in amino acids: CSVEATRNPYEQYF. CDR3 sequence (DNA): TGCAGCGTTGAGGCGACAAGGAACCCCTACGAGCAGTACTTC.

DNA for the CDR3: TGTGCCAGCAGCAGGGACAATGAGCAGTTCTTC. Translating gives CASSRDNEQFF. J is TRBJ2-1 and V is TRBV28; maybe TRBD1 (5 bases). The CDR3 loop spans 11 amino acids. Germline V lookup: CDR1 MDHEN, CDR2 SYDVKM. Trimming took 6 bases from V and 5 from J, leaving 5 bases between them.

This clonotype was counted at least ten times. The chain combines TRBV5-1 with TRBJ2-1; D is perhaps TRBD1 or TRBD2 (5 bases each). V was clipped by 2 bases and J by 0 bases, with 9 bases between them. This CDR3 spans 15 amino acids. The germline gives CDR1 SGHRS, CDR2 YFSETQ. CDR3 nucleotide sequence: TGCGCCAGCAGCTTTGGGGGTAGCTCCTACAATGAGCAGTTCTTC. This gives the protein CASSFGGSSYNEQFF.

This clonotype has ten or more counts. The rearrangement uses TRBV12-3 or TRBV12-4 and TRBJ2-7; a weak D match, TRBD2 (5 bases). V lost 4 bases and J lost 3, with 10 bases in between. The CDR3 contains 13 residues. CDR3 bases: TGTGCCAGCAGTTCTGACTACCGCTACGAGCAGTACTTC. This codes for CASSSDYRYEQYF.

At least ten counts were recorded for this clonotype. V gene TRBV7-8 combines with J gene TRBJ2-1; a possible D gene is TRBD2 (7 bases). V shed 11 bases and J shed 0 bases, with 20 bases lying between them. The CDR3 has 16 residues. Germline CDR1 is SGHVS and CDR2 is FQNEAQ. The CDR3 region has the DNA TGTGCCGGGTCGGGGGTGGGAGGGGGCTCCTACAATGAGCAGTTCTTC. It codes for CAGSGVGGGSYNEQFF.

This clonotype appeared a few times. The chain employs TRBV7-2 and TRBJ2-5, with D perhaps matching TRBD2 (7 bases). This CDR3 has 16 residues. The V end was cut by 5 bases, the J end by 7 bases, with 23 bases between. The V gene's germline CDR1 is SGHTA and CDR2 FQGNSA. The CDR3 sequence is CASSRGGGAGAGTQYF. In DNA form, the CDR3 reads TGTGCCAGCAGCAGGGGGGGTGGGGCAGGGGCCGGGACCCAGTACTTC.

This clonotype was detected many times. This sequence joins TRBV15 and TRBJ1-5; D remains unclear. V lost 4 bases to trimming and J lost 6 bases, with 10 bases between them. The CDR3 length is 13 residues. Germline V gene data show CDR1 as LNHNV and CDR2 as YYDKDF (reference sequence). The CDR3 region is CATSITSGQPQHF. CDR3 DNA sequence: TGTGCCACCAGCATAACCTCAGGTCAGCCCCAGCATTTT.